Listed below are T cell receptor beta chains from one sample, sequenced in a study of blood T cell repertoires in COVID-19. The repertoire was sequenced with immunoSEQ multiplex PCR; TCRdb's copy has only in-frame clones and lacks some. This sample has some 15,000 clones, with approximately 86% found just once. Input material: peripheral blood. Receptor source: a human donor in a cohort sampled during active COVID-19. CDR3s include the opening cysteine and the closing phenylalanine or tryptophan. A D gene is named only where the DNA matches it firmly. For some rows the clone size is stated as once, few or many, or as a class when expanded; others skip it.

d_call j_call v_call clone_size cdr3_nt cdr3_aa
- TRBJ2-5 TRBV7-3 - TGTGCCAGCAGCTTCGGGTTGGTCGGTGTGGGAGAGACCCAGTACTTC CASSFGLVGVGETQYF
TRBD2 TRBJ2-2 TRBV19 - TGTGCCAGTAGTATTCCAAGCGGGGGGGTTAACACCGGGGAGCTGTTTTTT CASSIPSGGVNTGELFF
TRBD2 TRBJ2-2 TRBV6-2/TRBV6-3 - TGTGCCAGCAGTAAGGGCCCGCTAGCGGGAGACAACACCGGGGAGCTGTTTTTT CASSKGPLAGDNTGELFF
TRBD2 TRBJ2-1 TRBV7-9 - TGTGCCAGCAGCTTAGCGCTAGCGGGAGCCTACAATGAGCAGTTCTTC CASSLALAGAYNEQFF
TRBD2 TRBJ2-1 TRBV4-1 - TGCGCCAGCAGCCAAAATAGCGGGGGGGCGTACAATGAGCAGTTCTTC CASSQNSGGAYNEQFF
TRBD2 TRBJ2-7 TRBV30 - TGTGCCTGGAGTGTCAGCGGGGTATACGAGCAGTACTTC CAWSVSGVYEQYF
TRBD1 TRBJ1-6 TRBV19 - TGTGCCAGTAGTACCCGGGACAGGGAGCCCCTCCACTTT CASSTRDREPLHF
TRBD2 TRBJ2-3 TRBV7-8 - TGTGCCAGCAGCGGCGGGACTAGCGGGGGTGCCACGCAGTATTTT CASSGGTSGGATQYF
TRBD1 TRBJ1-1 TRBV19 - TGTGCCAGTATCGATATGCGGACAGGGGGATTGTGGGGAGCTTTCTTT CASIDMRTGGLWGAFF
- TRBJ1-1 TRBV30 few TGTGCCTGGGTAGGGGAGAACACTGAAGCTTTCTTT CAWVGENTEAFF